The rows below give T cell receptor beta chains drawn from one sample of a study of identical twins. TCRdb re-analysed the 5' RACE reads in MiXCR, keeping a single row per CDR3 protein. This table holds 1,800,000 or so distinct CDR3 sequences, about 30% found once. What was sequenced was cord blood. Receptor source: a newborn girl in good health. Each CDR3 is given with its conserved first and last residue. The D gene is left open where the match is weak. Not every row has a clone size; where given, it reads once, few, many or a size class.

cdr3_nt: TGCAGTGCCCCCAAGGGAGGTACCTACGAGCAGTACTTC
cdr3_aa: CSAPKGGTYEQYF
clone_size: NA
j_call: TRBJ2-7
v_call: TRBV20-1
d_call: NA

cdr3_nt: TGTGCCAGCAGCCCGGTGGGGACTAGCGTTGGGGAGCGGTCCTACGAGCAGTACTTC
cdr3_aa: CASSPVGTSVGERSYEQYF
clone_size: few
j_call: TRBJ2-7
v_call: TRBV28
d_call: TRBD2

cdr3_nt: TGTGCCAGCAAGGGGGTATTGATTCCCGGGTTCTACGAGCAGTACTTC
cdr3_aa: CASKGVLIPGFYEQYF
clone_size: few
j_call: TRBJ2-7
v_call: TRBV2
d_call: NA

cdr3_nt: TGTGCCAGTAGTAGGTTCGGGGAATACGAGCAGTACTTC
cdr3_aa: CASSRFGEYEQYF
clone_size: few
j_call: TRBJ2-7
v_call: TRBV19
d_call: NA

cdr3_nt: TGTGCCAGCAGGGTGGGCAGGGGCAACACTGAAGCTTTCTTT
cdr3_aa: CASRVGRGNTEAFF
clone_size: NA
j_call: TRBJ1-1
v_call: TRBV27
d_call: NA

cdr3_nt: TGTGCCAGCAGTCGGCCGGTGGAGACCCAGTACTTC
cdr3_aa: CASSRPVETQYF
clone_size: few
j_call: TRBJ2-5
v_call: TRBV6-2/TRBV6-3
d_call: NA

cdr3_nt: TGTGCCAGCAGTCTGATGGGACTAGCGGGAGTTGAGCAGTTCTTC
cdr3_aa: CASSLMGLAGVEQFF
clone_size: few
j_call: TRBJ2-1
v_call: TRBV12-3/TRBV12-4
d_call: TRBD2

cdr3_nt: TGTGCCAGCAGCCAACAGGGATACTATAATTCACCCCTCCACTTT
cdr3_aa: CASSQQGYYNSPLHF
clone_size: few
j_call: TRBJ1-6
v_call: TRBV4-2
d_call: NA

cdr3_nt: TGTGCCAGCAGTTTATGGAGGAGTAGCGGGAGGGCCAATGAGCAGTACTTC
cdr3_aa: CASSLWRSSGRANEQYF
clone_size: NA
j_call: TRBJ2-7
v_call: TRBV28
d_call: TRBD2

cdr3_nt: TGTGCCATCAGTGAATCGATGGCTAGCGGGAGCACAGATACGCAGTATTTT
cdr3_aa: CAISESMASGSTDTQYF
clone_size: few
j_call: TRBJ2-3
v_call: TRBV10-3
d_call: TRBD2

cdr3_nt: TGCAGTGCTAGGACCCCGTTTGGCTCCTACGAGCAGTACTTC
cdr3_aa: CSARTPFGSYEQYF
clone_size: NA
j_call: TRBJ2-7
v_call: TRBV20-1
d_call: NA

cdr3_nt: TGCGCCAGCAGCCTCAGCGGGATGGGCACAGATACGCAGTATTTT
cdr3_aa: CASSLSGMGTDTQYF
clone_size: once
j_call: TRBJ2-3
v_call: TRBV4-1
d_call: TRBD2

cdr3_nt: TGCAGCGTTGAAGCACAGAACACTGAAGTTTTCTTT
cdr3_aa: CSVEAQNTEVFF
clone_size: NA
j_call: TRBJ1-1
v_call: TRBV29-1
d_call: NA

cdr3_nt: TGCGCCAGCAGCCCGGGGACTAGCAGGCCAGATACGCAGTATTTT
cdr3_aa: CASSPGTSRPDTQYF
clone_size: NA
j_call: TRBJ2-3
v_call: TRBV5-1
d_call: TRBD2

cdr3_nt: TGCGCCAGCAGCTTCAGGGGCCTACCCAACACCGGGGAGCTGTTTTTT
cdr3_aa: CASSFRGLPNTGELFF
clone_size: NA
j_call: TRBJ2-2
v_call: TRBV5-1
d_call: NA

cdr3_nt: TGCAGTGCTAGAGATATACAGGAGCTGTTTTTT
cdr3_aa: CSARDIQELFF
clone_size: NA
j_call: TRBJ2-2
v_call: TRBV20-1
d_call: NA

cdr3_nt: TGTGCCAGCGCGCGACTTAGCACAGATACGCAGTATTTT
cdr3_aa: CASARLSTDTQYF
clone_size: few
j_call: TRBJ2-3
v_call: TRBV14
d_call: NA

cdr3_nt: TGTGCCAGCAGTTTTGGGGAGCGCGGTCAGCCCCAGCATTTT
cdr3_aa: CASSFGERGQPQHF
clone_size: few
j_call: TRBJ1-5
v_call: TRBV12-3/TRBV12-4
d_call: NA

cdr3_nt: TGCGCCAGCAGCTCCGGGACAGTGGCTGAAGCTTTCTTT
cdr3_aa: CASSSGTVAEAFF
clone_size: few
j_call: TRBJ1-1
v_call: TRBV5-1
d_call: TRBD1

cdr3_nt: TGTGCCAGCAGTCCCGGACCGGCTGGGTTAGGTGAGCAGTTCTTC
cdr3_aa: CASSPGPAGLGEQFF
clone_size: NA
j_call: TRBJ2-1
v_call: TRBV6-5
d_call: NA

cdr3_nt: TGCAGTGCTAGGACTACCCCAGGGAATGAGCAGTACTTC
cdr3_aa: CSARTTPGNEQYF
clone_size: NA
j_call: TRBJ2-7
v_call: TRBV20-1
d_call: NA

cdr3_nt: TGTGCCAGCAGCTTAGTAAACAGGGGCAATCAGCCCCAGCATTTT
cdr3_aa: CASSLVNRGNQPQHF
clone_size: NA
j_call: TRBJ1-5
v_call: TRBV7-2
d_call: NA

cdr3_nt: TGTGCCAGCAGCCGTAGTAGCCCCAACTACAATGAGCAGTTCTTC
cdr3_aa: CASSRSSPNYNEQFF
clone_size: few
j_call: TRBJ2-1
v_call: TRBV7-9
d_call: NA

cdr3_nt: TGTGCCAGCAGCTTAGTTCCGGGGGCAGTGGGAGATACGCAGTATTTT
cdr3_aa: CASSLVPGAVGDTQYF
clone_size: few
j_call: TRBJ2-3
v_call: TRBV7-2
d_call: NA

cdr3_nt: TGTGCCATCAAGACCGAGGGCACTGAAGCTTTCTTT
cdr3_aa: CAIKTEGTEAFF
clone_size: NA
j_call: TRBJ1-1
v_call: TRBV10-3
d_call: NA

cdr3_nt: TGCAGTGCGAGTCTAGCGGGGGGGAGCACAGATACGCAGTATTTT
cdr3_aa: CSASLAGGSTDTQYF
clone_size: NA
j_call: TRBJ2-3
v_call: TRBV20-1
d_call: TRBD2

cdr3_nt: TGCGCCAGCAGTGAGTCGCGACTGGCAGATACGCAGTATTTT
cdr3_aa: CASSESRLADTQYF
clone_size: NA
j_call: TRBJ2-3
v_call: TRBV10-1
d_call: NA

cdr3_nt: TGCAGTGCTGGTACCCGGGCAGGGTTCGAGTATGGCTACACCTTC
cdr3_aa: CSAGTRAGFEYGYTF
clone_size: NA
j_call: TRBJ1-2
v_call: TRBV20-1
d_call: NA

cdr3_nt: TGTGCCAGCAAAGACAGGGGGAGGGATGGCTACACCTTC
cdr3_aa: CASKDRGRDGYTF
clone_size: once
j_call: TRBJ1-2
v_call: TRBV2
d_call: TRBD1

cdr3_nt: TGTGCCAGTAGTATAGTAACTAGCGGGAGTCGGAAGACCCAGTACTTC
cdr3_aa: CASSIVTSGSRKTQYF
clone_size: few
j_call: TRBJ2-5
v_call: TRBV19
d_call: TRBD2